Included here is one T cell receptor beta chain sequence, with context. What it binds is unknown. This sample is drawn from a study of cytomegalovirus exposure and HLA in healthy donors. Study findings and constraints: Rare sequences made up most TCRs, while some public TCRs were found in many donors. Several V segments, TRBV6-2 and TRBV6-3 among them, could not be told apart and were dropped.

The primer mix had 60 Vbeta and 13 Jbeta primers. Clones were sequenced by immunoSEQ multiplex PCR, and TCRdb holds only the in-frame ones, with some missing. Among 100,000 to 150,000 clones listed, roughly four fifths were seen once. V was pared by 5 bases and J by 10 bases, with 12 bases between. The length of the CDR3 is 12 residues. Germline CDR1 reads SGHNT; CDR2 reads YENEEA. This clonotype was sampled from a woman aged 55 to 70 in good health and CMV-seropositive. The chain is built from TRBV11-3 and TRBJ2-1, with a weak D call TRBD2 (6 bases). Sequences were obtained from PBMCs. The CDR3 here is CASSLTSDEQFF. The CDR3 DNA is TGTGCCAGCAGCCTGACTAGTGACGAGCAGTTCTTC.